A selection of T cell receptor beta chains follows, all from one sample in a study of T cell repertoires in cytomegalovirus infection. MiXCR, run by TCRdb on the reads, gives a single entry per CDR3 protein. The sample holds over 150,000 distinct CDR3 sequences, over 13% seen once. Input material: PBMCs. The origin of the receptors is a human donor in good health (CMV status not recorded). Some clones in this sample may be carry-over from other donors' samples. The CDR3 runs from the conserved cysteine through the conserved F or W. The D gene is left open where the match is weak. Expanded clones get a size class; other rows say once, few or many, or leave the size out.

V gene	D gene	clone size	J gene	CDR3 protein	CDR3 DNA
TRBV5-5	-	many	TRBJ1-5	CASSLKGSSNQPQHF	TGTGCCAGCAGCTTGAAAGGGAGTAGCAATCAGCCCCAGCATTTT
TRBV7-2	TRBD1	many	TRBJ1-5	CASSFTGVNSNQPQHF	TGTGCCAGCAGCTTCACAGGGGTTAATAGCAATCAGCCCCAGCATTTT
TRBV7-2	-	many	TRBJ1-6	CASSPGGVSSYNSPLHF	TGTGCCAGCAGCCCAGGTGGGGTTAGCTCCTATAATTCACCCCTCCACTTT
TRBV7-2	-	many	TRBJ1-3	CASSLNRGNTIYF	TGTGCCAGCAGCTTAAACCGGGGAAACACCATATATTTT
TRBV12-3/TRBV12-4	-	few	TRBJ2-1	CASSLKSSYNEQFF	TGTGCCAGCAGTTTAAAGAGCTCCTACAATGAGCAGTTCTTC
TRBV7-9	-	-	TRBJ2-2	CASRSTRGRTGELFF	TGTGCCAGCAGGTCCACTAGGGGAAGAACCGGGGAGCTGTTTTTT
TRBV7-9	TRBD1	few	TRBJ1-1	CASSLVVRQGRVNTEAFF	TGTGCCAGCAGCTTAGTTGTGCGACAGGGAAGGGTGAACACTGAAGCTTTCTTT
TRBV29-1	TRBD2	-	TRBJ2-2	CSGGGRTGELFF	TGCAGCGGGGGAGGGCGGACCGGGGAGCTGTTTTTT
TRBV19	-	many	TRBJ2-2	CASSMPVMDTGELFF	TGTGCCAGTAGTATGCCTGTTATGGACACCGGGGAGCTGTTTTTT
TRBV7-2	-	many	TRBJ2-5	CASSLRGYSETQYF	TGTGCCAGCAGCTTACGAGGGTACTCGGAGACCCAGTACTTC
TRBV19	-	-	TRBJ2-1	CATGRVQGLGEQFF	TGTGCCACCGGACGGGTCCAGGGATTGGGTGAGCAGTTCTTC
TRBV5-5	TRBD2	many	TRBJ2-1	CASSSGLAGMSYNEQFF	TGTGCCAGCAGCTCTGGACTAGCGGGAATGTCCTACAATGAGCAGTTCTTC
TRBV2	-	-	TRBJ2-6	CASTPSSSGANVLTF	TGTGCCAGCACCCCCAGTAGTTCTGGGGCCAACGTCCTGACTTTC
TRBV6-4	TRBD2	few	TRBJ2-1	CASSEIGGLAGQRNYNEQFF	TGTGCCAGCAGTGAGATAGGCGGACTAGCGGGCCAGAGAAACTACAATGAGCAGTTCTTC
TRBV7-8	TRBD2	many	TRBJ2-1	CASSTRLAGSGEQFF	TGTGCCAGCAGCACGCGACTAGCGGGCTCGGGTGAGCAGTTCTTC
TRBV7-9	-	many	TRBJ2-7	CASSFPNSGIYEQYF	TGTGCCAGCAGCTTTCCGAACTCGGGGATTTACGAGCAGTACTTC
TRBV10-3	TRBD1	few	TRBJ2-3	CAISLGTASTDTQYF	TGTGCCATCAGCCTCGGGACAGCTAGCACAGATACGCAGTATTTT
TRBV7-2	-	many	TRBJ1-1	CASSPRGGHWGAFF	TGTGCCAGCAGCCCGAGGGGGGGGCACTGGGGAGCTTTCTTT
TRBV10-3	TRBD2	-	TRBJ2-7	CAISDLAGTYEQYF	TGTGCCATCAGTGATCTAGCGGGGACCTACGAGCAGTACTTC
TRBV6-2/TRBV6-3	-	few	TRBJ2-7	CASSYSGFDEQYF	TGTGCCAGCAGTTACTCCGGTTTTGACGAGCAGTACTTC
TRBV2	-	many	TRBJ2-1	CASQTGFSNEQFF	TGTGCCAGCCAAACAGGGTTCAGCAATGAGCAGTTCTTC
TRBV12-5	TRBD1	-	TRBJ1-3	CASGLEQGFGGNTIYF	TGTGCTAGTGGTTTGGAACAGGGGTTTGGTGGAAACACCATATATTTT
TRBV29-1	TRBD2	-	TRBJ2-2	CSAGEVAGWTGELFF	TGCAGCGCTGGCGAGGTAGCGGGGTGGACCGGGGAGCTGTTTTTT
TRBV5-6	TRBD1	-	TRBJ2-7	CASSPNRGPYEQYF	TGTGCCAGCAGCCCAAACAGGGGCCCATACGAGCAGTACTTC
TRBV7-8	-	many	TRBJ1-1	CASSNRTKNTEAFF	TGTGCCAGCAGCAACCGGACAAAGAACACTGAAGCTTTCTTT
TRBV6-2/TRBV6-3	-	once	TRBJ2-7	CASSKHFQEQYF	TGTGCCAGCAGCAAGCACTTCCAGGAGCAGTACTTC
TRBV7-9	-	few	TRBJ1-1	CASSLGSLLAFF	TGTGCCAGCAGCTTAGGCAGCCTTTTAGCTTTCTTT
TRBV14	-	many	TRBJ1-2	CASSQVGIYGYTF	TGTGCCAGCAGCCAAGTCGGGATCTATGGCTACACCTTC
TRBV6-6	TRBD1	-	TRBJ2-3	CASSYPGQGRVRDTQYF	TGTGCCAGCAGTTACCCGGGACAGGGGCGGGTAAGGGATACGCAGTATTTT
TRBV6-6	TRBD2	few	TRBJ2-7	CASSLPSGNEQYF	TGTGCCAGCAGTTTGCCTAGCGGGAACGAGCAGTACTTC
TRBV12-3/TRBV12-4	TRBD1	few	TRBJ1-6	CASSLSLGGTGNNSPLHF	TGTGCCAGCAGTTTAAGTCTGGGAGGGACAGGGAATAATTCACCCCTCCACTTT
TRBV20-1	TRBD1	-	TRBJ1-2	CSAREKGAPGYGYTF	TGCAGTGCTAGAGAAAAGGGGGCTCCAGGCTATGGCTACACCTTC
TRBV7-6	-	few	TRBJ2-5	CASSPWRNGDGTQYF	TGTGCCAGCAGCCCCTGGCGGAACGGCGACGGGACCCAGTACTTC
TRBV6-2/TRBV6-3	TRBD2	few	TRBJ2-5	CASSSTSGQETQYF	TGTGCCAGCAGCAGTACTAGCGGCCAGGAGACCCAGTACTTC
TRBV9	TRBD2	few	TRBJ2-5	CASSPPLAEETQYF	TGTGCCAGCAGCCCACCTCTAGCGGAAGAGACCCAGTACTTC
TRBV7-9	-	many	TRBJ1-5	CASSPEGLLDMSNQPQHF	TGTGCCAGCAGCCCGGAGGGGCTTCTCGACATGAGCAATCAGCCCCAGCATTTT
TRBV7-2	TRBD2	many	TRBJ2-1	CASSRLASHNEQFF	TGTGCCAGCAGCCGACTAGCGTCTCACAATGAGCAGTTCTTC
TRBV9	-	-	TRBJ1-5	CASSVWLVAVSNQPQHF	TGTGCCAGCAGCGTATGGTTGGTGGCGGTTAGCAATCAGCCCCAGCATTTT
TRBV7-2	-	many	TRBJ2-6	CASSLRGLGANVLTF	TGTGCCAGCAGCTTACGGGGGCTAGGGGCCAACGTCCTGACTTTC
TRBV29-1	-	-	TRBJ2-7	CSVNRDSNEQYF	TGCAGCGTCAACAGGGATAGTAACGAGCAGTACTTC
TRBV18	-	few	TRBJ1-6	CASSPPGGNNSPLHF	TGTGCCAGCTCACCACCGGGGGGAAATAATTCACCCCTCCACTTT
TRBV18	-	few	TRBJ1-1	CASSPDLGPNTEAFF	TGTGCCAGCTCACCAGACCTCGGACCGAACACTGAAGCTTTCTTT
TRBV5-4	-	many	TRBJ1-5	CASSLDRENQPQHF	TGTGCCAGCAGCTTGGACAGGGAGAATCAGCCCCAGCATTTT
TRBV29-1	-	-	TRBJ2-1	CSVEQMSEQFF	TGCAGCGTTGAACAGATGAGTGAGCAGTTCTTC
TRBV19	-	-	TRBJ1-6	CASGDRSNSPLHF	TGTGCCAGTGGTGATCGGAGTAATTCACCCCTCCACTTT
TRBV7-8	-	many	TRBJ1-1	CASSLSSANTEAFF	TGTGCCAGCAGCTTATCGTCAGCGAACACTGAAGCTTTCTTT
TRBV7-3	-	-	TRBJ2-2	CASSLSGVTTGELFF	TGTGCCAGCAGCTTAAGCGGAGTAACCACCGGGGAGCTGTTTTTT
TRBV6-6	-	-	TRBJ2-3	CASTFQRAQYF	TGTGCCAGCACCTTCCAACGGGCGCAGTATTTT
TRBV19	-	many	TRBJ1-2	CASSIDGNYGYTF	TGTGCCAGTAGTATTGACGGCAACTATGGCTACACCTTC
TRBV20-1	-	-	TRBJ2-7	CSARSWDRGNVQYF	TGCAGTGCTAGATCTTGGGACCGAGGAAACGTGCAGTACTTC
TRBV6-2/TRBV6-3	-	many	TRBJ2-6	CASIDRRGSGANVLTF	TGTGCCAGCATCGACCGGAGGGGCTCTGGGGCCAACGTCCTGACTTTC
TRBV14	TRBD2	-	TRBJ2-3	CASSPPGLGTDTQYF	TGTGCCAGCAGCCCTCCCGGACTAGGAACAGATACGCAGTATTTT
TRBV4-1	-	many	TRBJ2-1	CASSQDPAGSYNEQFF	TGCGCCAGCAGCCAAGACCCAGCGGGCTCCTACAATGAGCAGTTCTTC
TRBV28	-	-	TRBJ1-2	CASSLYQKPPYGYTF	TGTGCCAGCAGTTTATACCAGAAACCCCCCTATGGCTACACCTTC
TRBV29-1	TRBD1	-	TRBJ2-7	CSTRQGSSEQYF	TGCAGCACTCGACAGGGGTCTAGCGAGCAGTACTTC